Presented here are 10 T cell receptor beta chains from one specimen sequenced in a study of cytotoxic CD8 clonotypes in ibrutinib-treated CLL. The protocol was immunoSEQ multiplex PCR, while the TCRdb copy is restricted to in-frame clones and leaves out a portion. Of about 68,000 clones listed, approximately 71% are singletons. The input for sequencing was PBMCs, taken after 12 months of ibrutinib treatment. The receptor set was obtained from a human donor with chronic lymphocytic leukemia.

The rearrangement joins TRBV30 to TRBJ1-4; 12 bases match TRBD1. This CDR3 spans 14 amino acids. The V and J ends lost 2 bases and 15 bases, in that order; junction bases with no gene match: 10. The germline CDR1 and CDR2 sequences are GTSNPN and SVGIG (reference sequence). CDR3 region: CAWSFLGTGGVLFF. The CDR3 nucleotides are TGTGCCTGGAGTTTTTTGGGGACAGGGGGCGTTTTGTTTTTT.

The sample holds a few counts of this clone. The V call is TRBV19, the J call TRBJ1-2; D ambiguous. Germline loops: CDR1 LNHDA, CDR2 SQIVND (reference sequence). V was clipped by 3 bases and J by 5 bases, with 16 bases between them. The CDR3 covers 15 residues. CDR3 in DNA: TGTGCCAGTAGTATGTCGGCGCCCGGTGGGTATGGCTACACCTTC. Its translation: CASSMSAPGGYGYTF.

CDR3 sequence reads: CAWSATGRGWGYTF. CDR3 DNA: TGTGCCTGGAGTGCGACAGGTCGGGGATGGGGCTACACCTTC. The chain carries TRBV30 and TRBJ1-2, with D possibly matching TRBD1 (6 bases). Trimming removed 1 base from V and 8 bases from J, with 17 bases in between. Germline assignment: CDR1 GTSNPN and CDR2 SVGIG (reference sequence). The CDR3 sequence is 14 residues long. Filled out from reference TRBV30 and TRBJ1-2, the complete variable domain reads SQTIHQWPATLVQPVGSPLSLECTVEGTSNPNLYWYRQAAGRGLQLLFYSVGIGQISSEVPQNLSASRPQDRQFILSSKKLLLSDSGFYLCAWSATGRGWGYTFGSGTRLTVV.

V gene TRBV29-1 combines with J gene TRBJ2-7; D uncertain. Germline loops: CDR1 SQVTM, CDR2 ANQGSEA. Trimming removed 6 bases from V and 3 bases from J, with 15 bases in between. The CDR3 spans 13 residues. CDR3 nucleotide sequence: TGCAGCGTCCTCACGGATATAGACTACGAGCAGTACTTC. Translated, it gives CSVLTDIDYEQYF.

This chain joins TRBV18 and TRBJ1-6; TRBD1 might be the D (6 bases). There are 15 residues in the CDR3. Trimming pared 3 bases from V and 8 bases from J, leaving 14 bases between. Germline values: CDR1 KGHSH, CDR2 LQKENI. The CDR3 loop reads CASSPATGSDSPLHF. CDR3 in DNA: TGTGCCAGCTCACCCGCAACAGGGAGCGATTCACCCCTCCACTTT.

This clone was counted a few times. The chain combines TRBV14 with TRBJ2-5, with 8 bases matching TRBD2. This CDR3 contains 15 residues. V lost 8 bases to trimming and J lost 3 bases; unmatched junction nucleotides: 11. In germline, CDR1 is SGHDN, CDR2 FVKESK. CDR3 sequence: CASADLAGGEETQYF. CDR3 sequence (DNA): TGTGCCAGCGCCGATCTGGCGGGGGGAGAAGAGACCCAGTACTTC.

This rearrangement joins TRBV6-1 to TRBJ2-2, with TRBD2 matching over 7 bases. This CDR3 has 15 amino acids. Trimming took 6 bases from V and 3 from J; bases not matched to a gene: 7. From germline, CDR1 is MNHNS and CDR2 SASEGT. As DNA, the CDR3 is TGTGCCAGCAGCTGGGGGAGGGCAGACACCGGGGAGCTGTTTTTT. Protein product: CASSWGRADTGELFF.

The rearrangement joins TRBV2 to TRBJ1-5; D gene unclear. Looked up from germline, CDR1 is SNHLY and CDR2 is FYNNEI. With 1 base removed from V and 8 bases from J, the gap between germline ends came to 18 bases. This CDR3 is built from 16 residues. The CDR3 nucleotides are TGTGCCAGCAGTGAAGAGCCAGAGCGGCCTCCTGAGCCCCAGCATTTT. Translation gives CASSEEPERPPEPQHF.

This clone has just a few counts. The chain links TRBV7-2 to TRBJ2-7, with D possibly matching TRBD2 (7 bases). Germline values: CDR1 SGHTA, CDR2 FQGNSA. V gave up 7 bases and J gave up 4 bases, with 23 bases separating them. The CDR3 is made up of 16 amino acids. This CDR3 is CASTRRLGGGQYEQYF. CDR3 in DNA: TGTGCCAGCACCCGCCGGTTAGGGGGGGGCCAGTACGAGCAGTACTTC.

The chain has TRBV6-1 and TRBJ1-4, with 8 bases that match TRBD1. Germline V gene data show CDR1 as MNHNS and CDR2 as SASEGT. The V and J ends lost 2 bases and 2 bases, in that order; junction bases with no gene match: 10. The CDR3 covers 18 residues. Here the CDR3 reads CASSEFSSGGATNEKLFF. Here the CDR3 DNA reads TGTGCCAGCAGTGAATTCAGCTCAGGGGGCGCGACTAATGAAAAACTGTTTTTT.